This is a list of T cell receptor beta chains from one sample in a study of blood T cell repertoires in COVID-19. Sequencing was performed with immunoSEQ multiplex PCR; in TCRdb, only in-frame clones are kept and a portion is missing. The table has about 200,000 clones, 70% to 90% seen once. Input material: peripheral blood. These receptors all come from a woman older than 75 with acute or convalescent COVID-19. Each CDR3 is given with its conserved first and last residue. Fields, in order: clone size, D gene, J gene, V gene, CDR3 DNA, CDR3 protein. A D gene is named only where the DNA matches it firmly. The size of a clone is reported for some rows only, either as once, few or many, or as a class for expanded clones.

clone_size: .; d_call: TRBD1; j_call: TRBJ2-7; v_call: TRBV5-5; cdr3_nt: TGTGCCAGCAGCCGGGACAGGGTACCAGGGCAGTACTTC; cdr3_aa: CASSRDRVPGQYF
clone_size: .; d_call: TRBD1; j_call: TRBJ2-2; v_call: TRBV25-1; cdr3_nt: TGTGCCAGCAGGAGGGCCGGGACAGAGTACACCGGGGAGCTGTTTTTT; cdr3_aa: CASRRAGTEYTGELFF
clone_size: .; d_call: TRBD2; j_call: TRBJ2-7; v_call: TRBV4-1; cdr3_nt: TGCGCCAGCAGCAAGGGACTAGCGGAACCCCCCGCCCGGTACGAGCAGTACTTC; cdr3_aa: CASSKGLAEPPARYEQYF
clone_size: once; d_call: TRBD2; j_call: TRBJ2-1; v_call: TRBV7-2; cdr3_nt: TGTGCCAGCAGCTCCGGGACTAGTTACACCCATGAGCAGTTCTTC; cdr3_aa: CASSSGTSYTHEQFF
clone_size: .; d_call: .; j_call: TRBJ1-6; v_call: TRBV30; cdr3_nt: TGTGCCTGGGATCGTCTAGGACCCCTCCACTTT; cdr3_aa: CAWDRLGPLHF
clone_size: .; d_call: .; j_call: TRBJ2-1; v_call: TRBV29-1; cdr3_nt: TGCAGCGTTGAAAACGTGAGGGTGCGTGAGCAGTTCTTC; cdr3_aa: CSVENVRVREQFF
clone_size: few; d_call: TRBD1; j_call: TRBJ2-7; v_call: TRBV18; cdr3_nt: TGTGCCAGCTCAGTATCGACAGGGTTCATCGACGAGCAGTACTTC; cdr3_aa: CASSVSTGFIDEQYF
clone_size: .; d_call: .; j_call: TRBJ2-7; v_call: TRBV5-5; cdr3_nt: TGTGCCAGCAGCTTTGGGGGGGCCTCGGCCTCCTACGAGCAGTACTTC; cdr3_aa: CASSFGGASASYEQYF
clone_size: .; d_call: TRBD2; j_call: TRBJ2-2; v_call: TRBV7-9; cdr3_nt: TGTGCCAGCAGCAAGGGACTAGCGAACACCGGGGAGCTGTTTTTT; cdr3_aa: CASSKGLANTGELFF
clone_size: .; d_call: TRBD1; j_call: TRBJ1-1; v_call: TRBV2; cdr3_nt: TGTGCCAGCAGCCCTCAGGGGGCTGGAACTGAAGCTTTCTTT; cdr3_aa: CASSPQGAGTEAFF
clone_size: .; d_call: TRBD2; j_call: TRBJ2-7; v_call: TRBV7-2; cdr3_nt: TGTGCCAGCAGCTTAGGTGTGGGGGGGTCCTACGAGCAGTACTTC; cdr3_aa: CASSLGVGGSYEQYF
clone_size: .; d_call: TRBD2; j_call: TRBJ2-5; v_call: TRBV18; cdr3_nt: TGTGCCAGCTCACCACAGGGGAGCGGGAGCGGGGAGACCCAGTACTTC; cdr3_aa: CASSPQGSGSGETQYF
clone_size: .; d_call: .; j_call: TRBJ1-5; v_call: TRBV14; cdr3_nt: TGTGCCAGCAGCCAAGATTTGGGGGGAGAGCAGCCCCAGCATTTT; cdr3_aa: CASSQDLGGEQPQHF
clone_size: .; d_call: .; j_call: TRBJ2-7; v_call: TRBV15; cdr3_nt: TGTGCCACCAGCAGAAGCCAACAGAACGAGCAGTACTTC; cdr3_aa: CATSRSQQNEQYF
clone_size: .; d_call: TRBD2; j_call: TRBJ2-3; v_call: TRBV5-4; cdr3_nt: TGTGCCAGCAGCTTGACTAGCGGGAGCGAAGATACGCAGTATTTT; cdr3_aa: CASSLTSGSEDTQYF
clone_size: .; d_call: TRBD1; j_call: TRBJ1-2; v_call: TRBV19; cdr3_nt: TGTGCCAGTTATAACAGGGGCATGAGGGACTATGGCTACACCTTC; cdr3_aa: CASYNRGMRDYGYTF
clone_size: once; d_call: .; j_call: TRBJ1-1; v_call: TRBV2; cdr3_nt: TGTGCCAGCAGTGAAATATTTGGGGGCCCCACTGAAGCTTTCTTT; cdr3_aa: CASSEIFGGPTEAFF
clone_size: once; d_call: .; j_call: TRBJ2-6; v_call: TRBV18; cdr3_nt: TGTGCCAGCTCATCGGGACTCGTGAGCTCTGGGGCCAACGTCCTGACTTTC; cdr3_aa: CASSSGLVSSGANVLTF
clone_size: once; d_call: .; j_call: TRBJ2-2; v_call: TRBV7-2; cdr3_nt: TGTGCCAGCAGCTTAGTTTGGACAAGCACCGGGGAGCTGTTTTTT; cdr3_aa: CASSLVWTSTGELFF
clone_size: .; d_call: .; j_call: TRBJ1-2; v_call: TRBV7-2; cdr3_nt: TGTGCCAGCAGCTCCCAGACAGGTTCCTATGGCTACACCTTC; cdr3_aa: CASSSQTGSYGYTF
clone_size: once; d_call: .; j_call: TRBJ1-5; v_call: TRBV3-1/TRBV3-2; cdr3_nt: TGTGCCAGCAGCCAATATAGCAATCAGCCCCAGCATTTT; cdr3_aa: CASSQYSNQPQHF
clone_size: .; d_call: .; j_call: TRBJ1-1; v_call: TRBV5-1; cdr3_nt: TGCGCCAGCAGCTTGGGGGCGTTGAACACTGAAGCTTTCTTT; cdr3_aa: CASSLGALNTEAFF
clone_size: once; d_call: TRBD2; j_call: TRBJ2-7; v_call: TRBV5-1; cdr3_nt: TGCGCCAGCAGCTTCCGGGACTACCGCTACGAGCAGTACTTC; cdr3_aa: CASSFRDYRYEQYF